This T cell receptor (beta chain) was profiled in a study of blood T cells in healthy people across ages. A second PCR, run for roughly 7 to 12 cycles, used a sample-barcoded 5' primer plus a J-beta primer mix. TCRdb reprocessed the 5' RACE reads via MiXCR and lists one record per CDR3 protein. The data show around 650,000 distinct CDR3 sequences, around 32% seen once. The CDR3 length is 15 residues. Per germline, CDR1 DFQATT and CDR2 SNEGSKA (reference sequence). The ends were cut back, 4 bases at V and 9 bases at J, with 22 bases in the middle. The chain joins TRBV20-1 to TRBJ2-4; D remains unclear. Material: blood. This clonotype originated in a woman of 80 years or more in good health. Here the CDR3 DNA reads TGCAGTGCTATCTCGCGCCAGGAAGGCTTCGGCATTCAGTACTTC. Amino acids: CSAISRQEGFGIQYF.